These 28 T cell receptor beta chains share one sample of origin, sequenced in a study of blood T cell repertoires in COVID-19. Assay used: immunoSEQ multiplex PCR; TCRdb lists only in-frame clones, some missing. The data show approximately 76,000 clones, with approximately 80% seen just once and roughly 5.7% held by the top ten. The sequenced sample consisted of peripheral blood. The source is an older woman with acute or convalescent COVID-19.

This chain connects TRBV6-5 to TRBJ2-3, with 8 bases lining up with TRBD1. Germline lookup yields CDR1 MNHEY and CDR2 SVGAGI. This CDR3 region has 15 residues. Trimming cost V 6 bases and J 2 bases; bases outside gene matches: 7. CDR3 nucleotides: TGTGCCAGCAGACTAGGACAGGGAAACACAGATACGCAGTATTTT. Translation gives CASRLGQGNTDTQYF.

The V call is TRBV5-1, the J call TRBJ2-7, with TRBD1 as a possible D gene (6 bases). Deletions cut 4 bases from V and 5 bases from J, with 19 bases between. This CDR3 spans 15 amino acids. Germline lookup yields CDR1 SGHRS and CDR2 YFSETQ. The CDR3 DNA follows: TGCGCCAGCAGCCGAACGCCGGGACAATTCGACGAGCAGTACTTC. Translation gives CASSRTPGQFDEQYF.

This CDR3 reads CASSESGRGGTGELFF. CDR3 DNA sequence: TGTGCCAGCAGTGAGTCGGGGAGAGGGGGCACCGGGGAGCTGTTTTTT. The chain carries TRBV2 and TRBJ2-2; possibly TRBD1 for D (6 bases). CDR1 SNHLY and CDR2 FYNNEI come from the germline V gene. V lost 3 bases and J lost 4, with 15 bases in between. The CDR3 extends over 16 amino acids.

The DNA for the CDR3 is TGTGCCAGCAGCTTAATGGACAGAAACACCGGGGAGCTGTTTTTT. This encodes CASSLMDRNTGELFF. The chain joins TRBV5-4 to TRBJ2-2; maybe TRBD1 (6 bases). The length of the CDR3 is 15 residues. V was trimmed by 2 bases and J by 2 bases, leaving 10 bases between them. Germline V gene lookup returns CDR1 SGHNT and CDR2 YYREEE (reference sequence).

V and J are TRBV9 and TRBJ2-7; a possible D gene is TRBD2 (6 bases). The V and J ends lost 5 bases and 5 bases respectively, with 14 bases between them. CDR1 is SGDLS, CDR2 YYNGEE, per germline. CDR3 size: 13 residues. This CDR3 is CASSRRWGDEQYF. The CDR3 region has the DNA TGTGCCAGCAGTCGTCGGTGGGGGGACGAGCAGTACTTC.

The rearrangement joins TRBV5-1 to TRBJ1-2; no clear D gene. In germline, CDR1 is SGHRS, CDR2 YFSETQ. The CDR3 has 15 residues. V lost 0 bases, J lost 0 bases, and 9 bases lay in between. CDR3 sequence (DNA): TGCGCCAGCAGCTTGGTTCTGGCCTCTAACTATGGCTACACCTTC. Translation gives CASSLVLASNYGYTF.

This clone occurred a few times. The CDR3 region is CASSSLNTGELFF. CDR3 DNA sequence: TGTGCCAGCAGCTCCTTGAACACCGGGGAGCTGTTTTTT. The genes are TRBV5-4 and TRBJ2-2, with D unresolved. The CDR3 contains 13 residues. In germline, CDR1 is SGHNT, CDR2 YYREEE (reference sequence). With 3 bases removed from V and 1 base from J, the gap between germline ends came to 4 bases. Full variable domain (outside the CDR3, taken from reference TRBV5-4 and TRBJ2-2): ETGVTQSPTHLIKTRGQQVTLRCSSQSGHNTVSWYQQALGQGPQFIFQYYREEENGRGNFPPRFSGLQFPNYSSELNVNALELDDSALYLCASSSLNTGELFFGEGSRLTVL.

The V call is TRBV5-1, the J call TRBJ2-7; D remains ambiguous. Germline-derived CDR1 and CDR2 are SGHRS and YFSETQ. Trimming pared 3 bases from V and 0 bases from J, leaving 13 bases between. This CDR3 is built from 15 residues. In DNA form, the CDR3 reads TGCGCCAGCAGCTCCCGCGCCCTTAGCTCCTACGAGCAGTACTTC. Its translation: CASSSRALSSYEQYF.

The rearrangement uses TRBV7-9 and TRBJ1-5; 9 bases map to TRBD1. With 5 bases clipped from V and 6 bases from J, the junction kept 5 bases outside the gene matches. Germline values: CDR1 SEHNR, CDR2 FQNEAQ (reference sequence). The length of the CDR3 is 14 residues. The CDR3 spells CASSAGTGPQPQHF. The CDR3 DNA reads as TGTGCCAGCAGCGCGGGGACAGGGCCTCAGCCCCAGCATTTT.

The rearrangement uses TRBV6-5 and TRBJ1-1; TRBD1 aligns across 7 bases. Trimming cost V 5 bases and J 0 bases; bases outside gene matches: 6. This CDR3 has 15 amino acids. In germline, CDR1 is MNHEY, CDR2 SVGAGI. The chain's CDR3 is CASSRGTAMNTEAFF. The CDR3 nucleotides are TGTGCCAGCAGTAGGGGGACAGCTATGAACACTGAAGCTTTCTTT.

This chain uses TRBV19 with TRBJ2-7, with a possible D match to TRBD1 (6 bases). V was cut by 3 bases and J by 2 bases, with 14 bases left in between. This CDR3 has 15 amino acids. Germline values: CDR1 LNHDA, CDR2 SQIVND (reference sequence). The CDR3 region is CASSMGQGTPYEQYF. The CDR3 nucleotides read TGTGCCAGTAGTATGGGGCAGGGGACCCCCTACGAGCAGTACTTC.

The chain uses TRBV24-1 and TRBJ2-3; 14 bases align to TRBD2. This CDR3 contains 17 residues. The V segment lost 4 bases and the J segment 5 bases; nucleotides outside the gene matches: 7. The germline V gene encodes CDR1 KGHDR and CDR2 SFDVKD. CDR3 DNA: TGTGCCACCAGTGACCGGACTAGCGGGGGGCCGGGAGATACGCAGTATTTT. This sequence encodes CATSDRTSGGPGDTQYF.

The chain is built from TRBV6-5 and TRBJ1-2; TRBD1 agrees at 7 bases. Germline V CDR1 and CDR2: MNHEY, SVGAGI. V was clipped by 4 bases and J by 8 bases; unmatched bases: 4. The CDR3 totals 12 residues. The CDR3 sequence: CASSSGGRGYTF. CDR3 coding DNA: TGTGCCAGCAGTTCAGGGGGTCGAGGCTACACCTTC.

The J gene is TRBJ2-7, the V gene TRBV18; 10 bases agree with TRBD1. Germline V CDR1 and CDR2: KGHSH, LQKENI. J was trimmed by 2 bases and V by 6 bases; bases with no gene match: 7. The CDR3 extends over 15 amino acids. The CDR3 reads CASSLRQGATYEQYF. As DNA, the CDR3 is TGTGCCAGCTCCCTTAGACAGGGGGCGACCTACGAGCAGTACTTC.

This chain connects TRBV7-3 to TRBJ2-3, with a weak D call TRBD1 (5 bases). Germline V lookup: CDR1 SGHTA, CDR2 FQGTGA. The length of the CDR3 is 15 residues. V was cut by 4 bases and J by 2 bases, with 13 bases left in between. The CDR3 sequence: CASSSRVGDTDTQYF. The CDR3 DNA reads as TGTGCCAGCAGCTCCAGGGTTGGCGACACAGATACGCAGTATTTT.

This clone showed up just a few times. CDR3 region: CASSRHLSQHF. CDR3 sequence (DNA): TGCGCCAGCAGTCGACATTTGTCCCAGCATTTT. This sequence joins TRBV23-1 and TRBJ1-5, with D hard to call. TRBV23-1 carries the ORF label, with uncertain function. There are 11 residues in the CDR3. V lost 4 bases and J 11 bases, leaving 9 bases between the germline ends.

The CDR3 nucleotides are TGTGCCAGCAGCAATCCGGGAGACGGAGGGCTCTATGGCTACACCTTC. As protein: CASSNPGDGGLYGYTF. The rearrangement links TRBV5-7 to TRBJ1-2; D gene unclear. TRBV5-7 is an open reading frame, and its role is uncertain. There are 16 residues in the CDR3. Between the trimmed V and J ends, which lost 4 bases and 4 bases, there was a span of 20 bases.

This rearrangement joins TRBV6-1 to TRBJ1-4; TRBD1 aligns across 7 bases. Germline V gene sequence: CDR1 MNHNS, CDR2 SASEGT. This CDR3 is built from 16 residues. The trim removed 4 bases at V and 0 bases at J, leaving 5 bases unmatched. CDR3 sequence reads: CASSGTGFATNEKLFF. In nucleotides, the CDR3 is TGTGCCAGCAGTGGGACAGGCTTTGCAACTAATGAAAAACTGTTTTTT.

Notes on this clone: At one end, the junction sequence differs from germline, possibly due to a read error. The J gene is TRBJ1-2, the V gene TRBV10-3, with D possibly matching TRBD1 (5 bases). Germline CDR1 ENHRY, CDR2 SYGVKD. This CDR3 has 13 residues. The CDR3 here is CAIGDTGFYGYTF. The DNA of the CDR3 is TGTGCCATCGGTGATACAGGCTTCTATGGCTACACCTTC.

The CDR3 spells CASSLLGGETQYF. DNA for the CDR3: TGTGCCAGCAGTTTACTGGGAGGTGAGACCCAGTACTTC. The genes are TRBV12-3 or TRBV12-4 and TRBJ2-5; tentative D call: TRBD2 (6 bases). The CDR3 consists of 13 residues. The V end lost 2 bases, the J end lost 5 bases, and 9 bases lay between the germline ends.

V and J are TRBV30 and TRBJ2-5; 9 bases line up with TRBD1. Trimming took 2 bases from V and 6 from J; bases not matched to a gene: 7. The length of the CDR3 is 14 residues. Looked up from germline, CDR1 is GTSNPN and CDR2 is SVGIG (reference sequence). This CDR3 is CAWSSTGGWKTQYF. As DNA, the CDR3 is TGTGCCTGGAGTAGCACAGGGGGCTGGAAGACCCAGTACTTC.

This clone was counted only a few times. The V and J genes are TRBV19 and TRBJ1-6; TRBD1 aligns across 8 bases. The length of the CDR3 is 15 residues. Per germline, CDR1 LNHDA and CDR2 SQIVND (reference sequence). The ends lost 6 bases at V and 7 bases at J; junction bases unmatched: 8. The CDR3 sequence: CASRGNRGWNSPLHF. CDR3 DNA sequence: TGTGCCAGTAGGGGAAACAGGGGGTGGAATTCACCCCTCCACTTT.

CDR3 sequence reads: CASSPPGRQDEKLFF. As DNA, the CDR3 is TGCGCCAGCAGTCCCCCTGGCCGACAGGATGAAAAACTGTTTTTT. The rearrangement links TRBV5-1 to TRBJ1-4; weak D call: TRBD1 (6 bases). Per germline, CDR1 SGHRS and CDR2 YFSETQ. The CDR3 spans 15 residues. V was shortened by 5 bases and J by 6 bases, with 17 bases between the two germline ends.

This clone has a single count. V gene TRBV11-3 combines with J gene TRBJ2-7; maybe TRBD2 (5 bases). Germline V CDR1 and CDR2: SGHNT, YENEEA. CDR3 size: 14 residues. V lost 5 bases and J lost 7, with 18 bases in between. CDR3 sequence (DNA): TGTGCCAGCAGCCCCCGAGGGCCGGGTCGGGAGCAGTACTTC. Its protein product is CASSPRGPGREQYF.

The genes are TRBV10-3 and TRBJ1-6; D not certain. The germline V gene encodes CDR1 ENHRY and CDR2 SYGVKD. The germline V and J ends were trimmed by 0 bases and 9 bases, with 6 bases remaining between them. The CDR3 covers 13 residues. CDR3 nucleotide sequence: TGTGCCATCAGTGAGTCGGGAGGTTCACCCCTCCACTTT. It encodes CAISESGGSPLHF.

V usage is TRBV3-1 (or the pseudogene TRBV3-2) and J usage is TRBJ1-2; D remains ambiguous. Germline V gives CDR1 LGHDT, CDR2 YNNKEL (reference sequence). V was pared by 3 bases and J by 9 bases, with 17 bases between. CDR3 length: 14 residues. CDR3 in DNA: TGTGCCAGCAGCCAGTCGGGAGCCCCCTCGAGCTACACCTTC. Amino acids: CASSQSGAPSSYTF.

Only one count was recorded for this clone. This sequence joins TRBV5-6 and TRBJ2-5, with 10 bases lining up with TRBD2. V dropped 1 base and J dropped 5; count of bases not matched to a gene: 5. In germline, CDR1 is SGHDT, CDR2 YYEEEE. The CDR3 has 15 amino acids. This CDR3 reads CASSLTAGGTETQYF. Written as DNA, the CDR3 is TGTGCCAGCAGCTTGACAGCGGGGGGGACTGAGACCCAGTACTTC.

There are a few counts of this clone. V is TRBV7-8 and J is TRBJ2-7, with 8 bases aligning to TRBD2. The CDR3 has 14 amino acids. Per germline, CDR1 SGHVS and CDR2 FQNEAQ. J lost 6 bases, V lost 2 bases, and 6 bases had no gene match. DNA of the CDR3: TGTGCCAGCAGCTTACAGGCCAGCGGGGGCGAGCAGTACTTC. It encodes CASSLQASGGEQYF.